This TCR beta chain was captured by sequencing in a study of T cells expressing NK-cell markers. TCRdb reanalyzed the 5' RACE reads, giving one entry per CDR3 protein sequence and no DNA. The ten most abundant clones cover 1.4% of a sample with under 600,000 distinct CDR3 sequences. This CDR3 spans 13 amino acids. Germline V CDR1 and CDR2: SQVTM, ANQGSEA. The V and J genes are TRBV29-1 and TRBJ1-1. The sample was blood T cells: a sorted CD56 or NKG2C T cell subset, CD4+ or CD8+ T cells, or bulk PBMC T cells (not recorded which). This sequence originates from a woman aged 50 to 60 in good health. The CDR3 sequence is CSVPAGGFTEAFF.